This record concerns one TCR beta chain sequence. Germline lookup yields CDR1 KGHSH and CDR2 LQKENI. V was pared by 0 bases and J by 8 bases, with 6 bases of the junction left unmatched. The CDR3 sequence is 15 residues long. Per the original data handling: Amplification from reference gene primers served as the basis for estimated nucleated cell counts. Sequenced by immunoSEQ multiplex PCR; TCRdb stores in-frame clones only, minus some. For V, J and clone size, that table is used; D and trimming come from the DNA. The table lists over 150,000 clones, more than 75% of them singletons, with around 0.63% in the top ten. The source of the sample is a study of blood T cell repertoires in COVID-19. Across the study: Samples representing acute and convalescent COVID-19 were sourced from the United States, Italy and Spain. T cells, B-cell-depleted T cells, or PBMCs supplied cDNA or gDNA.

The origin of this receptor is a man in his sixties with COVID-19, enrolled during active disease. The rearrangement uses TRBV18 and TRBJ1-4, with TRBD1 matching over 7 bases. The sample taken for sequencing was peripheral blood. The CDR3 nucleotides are TGTGCCAGCTCACCACCCACAGGGGTACAGGAAAAACTGTTTTTT. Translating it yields CASSPPTGVQEKLFF.